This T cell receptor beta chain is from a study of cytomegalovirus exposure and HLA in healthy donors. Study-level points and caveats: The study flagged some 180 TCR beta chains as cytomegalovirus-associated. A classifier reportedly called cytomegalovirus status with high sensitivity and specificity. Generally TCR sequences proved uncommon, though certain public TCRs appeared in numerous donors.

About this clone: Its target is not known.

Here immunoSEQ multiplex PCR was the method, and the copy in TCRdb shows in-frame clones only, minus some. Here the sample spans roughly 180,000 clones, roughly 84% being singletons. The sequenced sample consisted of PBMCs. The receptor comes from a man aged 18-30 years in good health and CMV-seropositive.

The CDR3 protein is CASSPTSVNTGELFF. CDR3 sequence (DNA): TGTGCCAGCAGCCCGACTAGCGTCAACACCGGGGAGCTGTTTTTT. V and J are TRBV5-6 and TRBJ2-2, with 8 nucleotides matching TRBD2. V shed 4 bases, J shed 2 bases, and the junction held 4 bases outside the gene matches. There are 15 residues in the CDR3. From germline, CDR1 is SGHDT and CDR2 YYEEEE.